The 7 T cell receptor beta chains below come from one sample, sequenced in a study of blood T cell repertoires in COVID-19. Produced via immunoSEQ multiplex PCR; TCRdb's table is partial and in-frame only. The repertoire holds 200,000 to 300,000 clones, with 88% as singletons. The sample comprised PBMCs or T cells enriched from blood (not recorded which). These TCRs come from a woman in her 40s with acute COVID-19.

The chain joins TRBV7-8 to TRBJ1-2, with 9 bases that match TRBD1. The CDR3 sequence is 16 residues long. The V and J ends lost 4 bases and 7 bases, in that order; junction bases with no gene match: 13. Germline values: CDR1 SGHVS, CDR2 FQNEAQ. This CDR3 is CASSSNSLRDRVGYTF. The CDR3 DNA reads TGTGCCAGCAGCTCCAACTCCCTCCGGGACAGGGTTGGCTACACCTTC. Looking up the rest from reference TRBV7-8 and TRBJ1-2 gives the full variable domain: GAGVSQSPRYKVAKRGQDVALRCDPISGHVSLFWYQQALGQGPEFLTYFQNEAQLDKSGLPSDRFFAERPEGSVSTLKIQRTQQEDSAVYLCASSSNSLRDRVGYTFGSGTRLTVV.

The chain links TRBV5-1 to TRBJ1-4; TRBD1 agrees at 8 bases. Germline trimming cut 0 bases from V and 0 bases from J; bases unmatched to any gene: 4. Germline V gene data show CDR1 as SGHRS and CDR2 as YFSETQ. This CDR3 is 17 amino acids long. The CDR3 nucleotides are TGCGCCAGCAGCTTGGAAGGGACAGGTTCAACTAATGAAAAACTGTTTTTT. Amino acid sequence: CASSLEGTGSTNEKLFF.

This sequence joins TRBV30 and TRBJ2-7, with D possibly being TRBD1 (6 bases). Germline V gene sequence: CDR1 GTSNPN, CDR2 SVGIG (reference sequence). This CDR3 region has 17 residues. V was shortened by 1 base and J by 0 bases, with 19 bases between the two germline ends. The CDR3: CAWSGGPGRRSSYEQYF. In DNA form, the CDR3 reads TGTGCCTGGAGTGGGGGGCCCGGCAGGCGAAGCTCCTACGAGCAGTACTTC.

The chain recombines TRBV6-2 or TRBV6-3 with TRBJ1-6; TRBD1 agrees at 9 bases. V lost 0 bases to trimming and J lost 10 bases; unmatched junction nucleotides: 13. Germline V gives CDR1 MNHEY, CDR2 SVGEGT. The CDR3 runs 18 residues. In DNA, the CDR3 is TGTGCCAGCAGTTACTCGATCACAGGGGGCGCCGCGGGCTCACCCCTCCACTTT. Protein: CASSYSITGGAAGSPLHF.

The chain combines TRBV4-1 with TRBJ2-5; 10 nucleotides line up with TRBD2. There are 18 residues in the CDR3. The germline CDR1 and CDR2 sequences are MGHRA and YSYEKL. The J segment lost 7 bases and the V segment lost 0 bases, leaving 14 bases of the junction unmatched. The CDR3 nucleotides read TGCGCCAGCAGCCAAGAGGATATGATATCTAGCGGGGGAGGGACCCAGTACTTC. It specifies CASSQEDMISSGGGTQYF.

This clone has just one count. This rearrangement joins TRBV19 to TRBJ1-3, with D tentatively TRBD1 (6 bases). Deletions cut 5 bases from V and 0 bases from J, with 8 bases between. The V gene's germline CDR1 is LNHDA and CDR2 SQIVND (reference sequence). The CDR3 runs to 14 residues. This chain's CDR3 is CASSGTYSGNTIYF. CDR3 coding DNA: TGTGCCAGTAGTGGGACATACTCTGGAAACACCATATATTTT.

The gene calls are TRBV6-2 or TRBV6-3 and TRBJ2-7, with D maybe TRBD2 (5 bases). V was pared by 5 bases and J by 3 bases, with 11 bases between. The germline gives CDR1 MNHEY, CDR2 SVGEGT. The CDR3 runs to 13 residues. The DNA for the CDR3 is TGTGCCAGCAGTATCGAGGGTTACTACGAGCAGTACGTC. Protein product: CASSIEGYYEQYV.